One sample yielded the 23 T cell receptor beta chains listed below, sequenced in a study of T cell responses to AZD1222 COVID-19 vaccine. Libraries were prepared by immunoSEQ multiplex PCR; TCRdb keeps only in-frame clonotypes and omits some of them. This table has over 130,000 clones, roughly 92% appearing once. This sample comprised peripheral blood, obtained 28 days after the second AZD1222 dose. Receptors originate from an adult who received the AZD1222 COVID-19 vaccine.

V usage is TRBV21-1 and J usage is TRBJ2-7; the table's D call, TRBD1, has no DNA check behind it. TRBV21-1 is designated a pseudogene. This CDR3 contains 15 residues. The CDR3 region is CASSKDGRVIWEQYF. The CDR3, as DNA: TGTGCCAGCAGCAAAGATGGCAGGGTGATTTGGGAGCAGTACTTC.

This clone appeared a few times. The sample contains more than one DNA sequence encoding this CDR3. This sequence joins TRBV2 and TRBJ2-7; D might be TRBD2 (5 bases). This CDR3 spans 12 amino acids. Germline CDR1 and CDR2: SNHLY and FYNNEI. V lost 7 bases and J lost 0, with 7 bases in between. The DNA for the CDR3 is TGTGCCAGCACGAGGGACTCCTACGAGCAGTACTTC. It specifies CASTRDSYEQYF.

The chain employs TRBV28 and TRBJ2-2; tentative D call: TRBD2 (6 bases). The CDR3 spans 15 residues. With 3 bases removed from V and 5 bases from J, the gap between germline ends came to 13 bases. Germline CDR1 reads MDHEN; CDR2 reads SYDVKM. The chain's CDR3 is CASSLDGSHTGELFF. In nucleotides, the CDR3 is TGTGCCAGCAGTTTGGACGGGAGTCATACCGGGGAGCTGTTTTTT.

The gene calls are TRBV7-3 and TRBJ2-1, with D perhaps assigned TRBD1 or TRBD2 (5 bases each). V was cut by 5 bases and J by 4 bases, with 18 bases left in between. From germline, CDR1 is SGHTA and CDR2 FQGTGA. The CDR3 length is 16 residues. The CDR3 DNA follows: TGTGCCAGCAGCACCAGAGGGGACCTGGGGTACAATGAGCAGTTCTTC. It is translated as CASSTRGDLGYNEQFF. The complete variable domain, with remaining parts taken from reference TRBV7-3 and TRBJ2-1, reads GAGVSQTPSNKVTEKGKYVELRCDPISGHTALYWYRQSLGQGPEFLIYFQGTGAADDSGLPNDRFFAVRPEGSVSTLKIQRTERGDSAVYLCASSTRGDLGYNEQFFGPGTRLTVL.

The CDR3 region is CASSRTDRGLGNEQFF. The CDR3 DNA reads TGTGCCAGCAGTAGAACGGACAGGGGGTTGGGCAATGAGCAGTTCTTC. The rearrangement joins TRBV28 to TRBJ2-1; 10 bases are shared with TRBD1. From germline, CDR1 is MDHEN and CDR2 SYDVKM. This CDR3 comprises 16 residues. J gave up 6 bases and V 5 bases, and 10 bases lay outside the gene matches. The variable domain in full, completed from reference TRBV28 and TRBJ2-1, reads DVKVTQSSRYLVKRTGEKVFLECVQDMDHENMFWYRQDPGLGLRLIYFSYDVKMKEKGDIPEGYSVSREKKERFSLILESASTNQTSMYLCASSRTDRGLGNEQFFGPGTRLTVL.

This clone was seen once. Here the CDR3 DNA reads TGTGCCAGCCTTCCCTCCTACAATGAGCAGTTCTTC. Amino acid sequence: CASLPSYNEQFF. The chain combines TRBV7-9 with TRBJ2-1; the D is unclear. Trimming pared 8 bases from V and 0 bases from J, leaving 5 bases between. Germline CDR1 reads SEHNR; CDR2 reads FQNEAQ (reference sequence). This CDR3 contains 12 residues.

This rearrangement joins TRBV28 to TRBJ1-5; a weak D match, TRBD1 (5 bases). Trimming removed 6 bases from V and 0 bases from J, with 24 bases in between. CDR3 length: 19 amino acids. Germline V gene sequence: CDR1 MDHEN, CDR2 SYDVKM. The CDR3 nucleotides are TGTGCCAGCAGCCCCCGGCGGGGCAGTGAATTTTATAGCAATCAGCCCCAGCATTTT. The encoded protein is CASSPRRGSEFYSNQPQHF. The full variable domain, rest sourced from reference TRBV28 and TRBJ1-5, is DVKVTQSSRYLVKRTGEKVFLECVQDMDHENMFWYRQDPGLGLRLIYFSYDVKMKEKGDIPEGYSVSREKKERFSLILESASTNQTSMYLCASSPRRGSEFYSNQPQHFGDGTRLSIL.

CDR3 DNA sequence: TGCAGCGTTGCGGGGGGGCGAGGGTCCTACAATGAGCAGTTCTTC. Translated: CSVAGGRGSYNEQFF. V gene TRBV29-1 combines with J gene TRBJ2-1; 8 positions agree with TRBD2. Per germline, CDR1 SQVTM and CDR2 ANQGSEA. The CDR3 extends over 15 amino acids. With V trimmed by 4 bases and J by 1 base, 6 bases remained unmatched.

This chain uses TRBV30 with TRBJ1-4; no reliable D call. Germline V CDR1 and CDR2: GTSNPN, SVGIG (reference sequence). The CDR3 consists of 14 residues. Trimming removed 2 bases from V and 8 bases from J, with 15 bases in between. The CDR3 sequence is CAWSINLRREKLFF. The DNA for the CDR3 is TGTGCCTGGAGTATTAACCTAAGAAGGGAAAAACTGTTTTTT.

The chain links TRBV15 to TRBJ2-3, with D unclear. Germline V CDR1 and CDR2: LNHNV, YYDKDF (reference sequence). This CDR3 spans 14 amino acids. Trimming took 5 bases from V and 5 from J, leaving 14 bases between them. This chain's CDR3 is CATSPTIARDTQYF. Here the CDR3 DNA reads TGTGCCACCAGCCCCACAATAGCTAGAGATACGCAGTATTTT.

This clone was picked up a small number of times. The chain combines TRBV13 with TRBJ2-5, with D perhaps TRBD1 (6 bases). The germline V gene has CDR1 PRHDT and CDR2 FYEKMQ (reference sequence). V shed 0 bases and J shed 10 bases, with 12 bases lying between them. There are 13 residues in the CDR3. As DNA, the CDR3 is TGTGCCAGCAGCTTAGGGGGGCAGGGGATCCAGTACTTC. This encodes CASSLGGQGIQYF. The variable domain in full, with the rest retrieved from reference TRBV13 and TRBJ2-5, is AAGVIQSPRHLIKEKRETATLKCYPIPRHDTVYWYQQGPGQDPQFLISFYEKMQSDKGSIPDRFSAQQFSDYHSELNMSSLELGDSALYFCASSLGGQGIQYFGPGTRLLVL.

With respect to this clone: An end of the junction differs from the germline gene, which may be a read error. The J gene is TRBJ1-2, the V gene TRBV4-1; possible D gene TRBD1, 6 bases. Germline CDR1 reads MGHRA; CDR2 reads YSYEKL. The length of the CDR3 is 16 residues. DNA for the CDR3: TGCGCCAGCAACCAAGTCCCGGACAGTTTTACGCATGGCTACACCTTC. This gives the protein CASNQVPDSFTHGYTF.

The J gene is TRBJ2-3, the V gene TRBV7-3; D is undetermined. V lost 3 bases, J lost 3 bases, and 16 bases lay in between. Germline V lookup: CDR1 SGHTA, CDR2 FQGTGA. The CDR3 spans 16 residues. Here the CDR3 DNA reads TGTGCCAGCAGCTTCAGTTTGCGGTCTCCAACAGATACGCAGTATTTT. Translated: CASSFSLRSPTDTQYF.

This chain connects TRBV5-8 to TRBJ1-2; tentatively, D is TRBD1 (6 bases). The CDR3 is 13 amino acids. Germline values: CDR1 SGHTS, CDR2 YDEGEE. V lost 2 bases and J 3 bases, leaving 8 bases between the germline ends. CDR3 residues: CASSFSGDYGYTF. CDR3 DNA sequence: TGTGCCAGCAGCTTTTCAGGGGACTATGGCTACACCTTC.

The rearrangement links TRBV10-2 to TRBJ2-3; 9 bases agree with TRBD2. The J segment lost 3 bases and the V segment lost 2 bases, leaving 9 bases of the junction unmatched. Germline values: CDR1 WSHSY, CDR2 SAAADI. This CDR3 is 17 amino acids long. CDR3 amino acids: CASSEAGGPLGTDTQYF. The CDR3 nucleotides are TGCGCCAGCAGTGAGGCGGGAGGGCCCCTTGGAACAGATACGCAGTATTTT.

The V gene is TRBV5-6, the J gene TRBJ1-5; no reliable D call. This CDR3 is built from 13 residues. V was clipped by 0 bases and J by 6 bases, with 7 bases between them. Germline assignment: CDR1 SGHDT and CDR2 YYEEEE. CDR3 sequence reads: CASSLGVVQPQHF. In nucleotides, the CDR3 is TGTGCCAGCAGCTTGGGGGTTGTTCAGCCCCAGCATTTT.

Note on this clone: This sample includes further DNA sequences coding for the same CDR3. The chain employs TRBV9 and TRBJ1-1; D unresolved. Germline V gives CDR1 SGDLS, CDR2 YYNGEE. This CDR3 is 14 amino acids long. The V end was cut by 0 bases, the J end by 2 bases, with 8 bases between. The CDR3 is CASSVGVGNTEAFF. The DNA for the CDR3 is TGTGCCAGCAGCGTAGGGGTGGGAAACACTGAAGCTTTCTTT.

The chain combines TRBV3-1 (or the pseudogene TRBV3-2) with TRBJ2-1; D tentatively fits TRBD1 or TRBD2 (5 bases each). CDR1 and CDR2 (germline): LGHDT, YNNKEL (reference sequence). The CDR3 runs 13 residues. The germline V and J ends were trimmed by 0 bases and 7 bases, with 7 bases remaining between them. CDR3 protein: CASSQDGGNEQFF. CDR3 coding DNA: TGTGCCAGCAGCCAAGATGGGGGAAATGAGCAGTTCTTC.

CDR3 in amino acids: CASSLRPGQGGGEQYF. The DNA of the CDR3 is TGTGCCAGCAGCTTAAGACCGGGACAGGGAGGTGGTGAGCAGTACTTC. The chain is built from TRBV7-3 and TRBJ2-7, with TRBD1 matching over 9 bases. The CDR3 length is 16 residues. V was pared by 1 base and J by 7 bases, with 11 bases of the junction left unmatched. CDR1 is SGHTA, CDR2 FQGTGA, per germline.

This clone was detected only once. J is TRBJ1-3 and V is TRBV19; D might be TRBD1 (5 bases). V lost 4 bases and J 4 bases, leaving 8 bases between the germline ends. This CDR3 is built from 13 residues. Germline V gene lookup returns CDR1 LNHDA and CDR2 SQIVND (reference sequence). CDR3 DNA: TGTGCCAGTAGTACAGGGCCCGGAAACACCATATATTTT. This sequence encodes CASSTGPGNTIYF.

V and J are TRBV21-1 and TRBJ2-7; TRBD2 is taken as the D call from the table, unchecked against the DNA. TRBV21-1 is a pseudogene locus. The CDR3 has 15 residues. The CDR3: CASSPSRRVPYEQYF. Written as DNA, the CDR3 is TGTGCCAGCAGCCCCTCGAGGCGGGTACCCTACGAGCAGTACTTC.

The chain employs TRBV6-5 and TRBJ1-4; D remains unclear. From germline, CDR1 is MNHEY and CDR2 SVGAGI. The CDR3 totals 13 residues. V was cut by 7 bases and J by 6 bases, with 12 bases left in between. This CDR3 is CASTPNRDEKLFF. CDR3 nucleotide sequence: TGTGCCAGCACCCCGAACCGGGATGAAAAACTGTTTTTT.

The V and J genes are TRBV23-1 and TRBJ2-1, with 13 bases matching TRBD2. TRBV23-1 is annotated as an ORF whose role is uncertain. Germline trimming cut 11 bases from V and 6 bases from J; bases unmatched to any gene: 16. The CDR3 has 17 residues. The DNA of the CDR3 is TGCGCCGAGAGGGGGGAGAGACTAGCGGGAGGCTCCAATGAGCAGTTCTTC. This gives the protein CAERGERLAGGSNEQFF.